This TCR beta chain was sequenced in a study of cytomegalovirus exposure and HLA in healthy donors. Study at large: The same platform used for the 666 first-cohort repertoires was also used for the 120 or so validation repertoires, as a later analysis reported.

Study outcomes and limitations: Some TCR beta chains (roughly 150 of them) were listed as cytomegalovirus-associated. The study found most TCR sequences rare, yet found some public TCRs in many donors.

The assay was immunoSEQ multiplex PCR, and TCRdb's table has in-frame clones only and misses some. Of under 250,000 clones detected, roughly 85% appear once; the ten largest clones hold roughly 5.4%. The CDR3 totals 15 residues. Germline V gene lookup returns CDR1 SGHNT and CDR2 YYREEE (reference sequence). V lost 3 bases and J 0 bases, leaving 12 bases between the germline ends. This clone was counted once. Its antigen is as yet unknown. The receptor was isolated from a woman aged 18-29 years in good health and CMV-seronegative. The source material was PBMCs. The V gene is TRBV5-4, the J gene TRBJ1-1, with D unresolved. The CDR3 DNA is TGTGCCAGCAGCTCGGGAGGGAGTATGAACACTGAAGCTTTCTTT. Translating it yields CASSSGGSMNTEAFF.